This T cell receptor beta chain was documented in a study of blood T cell repertoires in COVID-19. On the study more broadly: Sources were T cells, B-cell-depleted T cells, or PBMCs; the material itself was cDNA or gDNA.

The ends were cut back, 0 bases at V and 10 bases at J, with 14 bases in the middle. The CDR3 loop spans 14 amino acids. Germline V gene sequence: CDR1 SGDLS, CDR2 YYNGEE. The method was immunoSEQ multiplex PCR; TCRdb's version includes in-frame clones alone and lacks a portion of them. The table records 200,000 to 250,000 clones, around 86% of them present only once. The source is a middle-aged woman with acute COVID-19. Sequencing was carried out using PBMCs or T cells enriched from blood (not recorded which). The chain is built from TRBV9 and TRBJ1-5; weak D call: TRBD1 (6 bases). CDR3 nucleotides: TGTGCCAGCAGCGTAGCAGTTGTAGGGGGACCCCAGCATTTT. Translation: CASSVAVVGGPQHF.